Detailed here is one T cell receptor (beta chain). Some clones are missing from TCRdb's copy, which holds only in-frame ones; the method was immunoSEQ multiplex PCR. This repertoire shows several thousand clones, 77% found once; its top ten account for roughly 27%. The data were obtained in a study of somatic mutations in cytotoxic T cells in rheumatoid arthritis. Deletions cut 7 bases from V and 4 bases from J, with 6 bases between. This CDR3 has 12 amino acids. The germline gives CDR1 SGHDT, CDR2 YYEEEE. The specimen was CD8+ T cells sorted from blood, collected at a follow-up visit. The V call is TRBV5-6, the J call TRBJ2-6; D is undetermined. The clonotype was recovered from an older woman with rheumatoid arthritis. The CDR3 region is CASRWGANVLTF. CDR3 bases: TGTGCCAGCCGCTGGGGGGCCAACGTCCTGACTTTC.